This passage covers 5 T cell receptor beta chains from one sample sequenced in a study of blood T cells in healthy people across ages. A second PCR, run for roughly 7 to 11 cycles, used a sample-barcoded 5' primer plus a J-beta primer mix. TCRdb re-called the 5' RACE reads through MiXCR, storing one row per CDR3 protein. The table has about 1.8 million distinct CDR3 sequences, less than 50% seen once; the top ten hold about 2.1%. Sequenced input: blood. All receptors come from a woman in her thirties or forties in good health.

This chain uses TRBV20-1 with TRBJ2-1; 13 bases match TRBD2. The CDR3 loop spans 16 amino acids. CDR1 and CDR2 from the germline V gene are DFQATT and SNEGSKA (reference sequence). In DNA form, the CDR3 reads TGCAGCTTAAATGCGGGAAGACTAGCGGGGGGCCGTGAGCAGTTCTTC. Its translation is CSLNAGRLAGGREQFF.

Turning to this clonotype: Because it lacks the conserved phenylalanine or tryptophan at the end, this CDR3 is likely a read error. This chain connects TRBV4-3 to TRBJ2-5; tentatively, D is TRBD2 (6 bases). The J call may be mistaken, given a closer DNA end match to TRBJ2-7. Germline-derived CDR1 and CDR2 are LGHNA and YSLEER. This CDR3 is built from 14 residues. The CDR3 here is CASSPLTGGDEQYS. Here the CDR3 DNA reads TGCGCCAGCAGCCCCTTGACCGGGGGTGACGAGCAGTACTCC.

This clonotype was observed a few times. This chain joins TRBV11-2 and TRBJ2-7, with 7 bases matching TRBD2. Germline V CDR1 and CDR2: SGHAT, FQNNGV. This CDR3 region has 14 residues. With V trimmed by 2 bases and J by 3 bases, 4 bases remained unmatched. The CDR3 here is CASSLPAGSYEQYF. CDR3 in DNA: TGTGCCAGCAGCTTACCAGCGGGGAGCTACGAGCAGTACTTC.

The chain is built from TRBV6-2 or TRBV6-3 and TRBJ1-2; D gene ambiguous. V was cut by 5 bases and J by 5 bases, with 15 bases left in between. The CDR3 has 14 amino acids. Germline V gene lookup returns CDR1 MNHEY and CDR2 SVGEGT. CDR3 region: CASSPLAGGYGYTF. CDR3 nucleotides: TGTGCCAGCAGTCCTCTCGCCGGAGGGTATGGCTACACCTTC.

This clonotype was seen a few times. CDR3 sequence reads: CSAGGASSYVTQYF. The CDR3 region has the DNA TGCAGTGCTGGCGGGGCTAGCTCTTATGTGACCCAGTACTTC. This sequence joins TRBV20-1 and TRBJ2-7; D is perhaps TRBD2 (6 bases). The tail of the sequence fits TRBJ2-5 better, so the J call may be wrong. The CDR3 contains 14 residues. CDR1 and CDR2 from the germline V gene are DFQATT and SNEGSKA (reference sequence).